This paragraph reports one TCR beta chain. The data are from a study of CD8+CD57+ T cells in acquired aplastic anemia. Genomic DNA served as template for TCR beta VDJ and CDR3 profiling. Each CDR3 protein gets one entry after TCRdb re-called the reads with MiXCR. The sample includes 150,000 or so distinct CDR3 sequences, approximately 52% seen only once; the top ten take 9.5% to 15%. V gave up 3 bases and J gave up 2 bases, with 13 bases separating them. Germline loops: CDR1 WSHSY, CDR2 SAAADI. This CDR3 is built from 15 residues. For sequencing, patients were chosen who had shown expansion of CD8+CD57+ cells by flow cytometry.

This TCR derives from a human donor with aplastic anemia. The source material was sorted CD4+, CD8+, or CD8+CD57+ T cells (not recorded which) from PBMCs. The gene calls are TRBV10-2 and TRBJ1-2, with a tentative D call TRBD1 (6 bases). CDR3: CASSDYPDRNYGYTF. In DNA, the CDR3 is TGCGCCAGCAGTGATTACCCGGACAGAAACTATGGCTACACCTTC.